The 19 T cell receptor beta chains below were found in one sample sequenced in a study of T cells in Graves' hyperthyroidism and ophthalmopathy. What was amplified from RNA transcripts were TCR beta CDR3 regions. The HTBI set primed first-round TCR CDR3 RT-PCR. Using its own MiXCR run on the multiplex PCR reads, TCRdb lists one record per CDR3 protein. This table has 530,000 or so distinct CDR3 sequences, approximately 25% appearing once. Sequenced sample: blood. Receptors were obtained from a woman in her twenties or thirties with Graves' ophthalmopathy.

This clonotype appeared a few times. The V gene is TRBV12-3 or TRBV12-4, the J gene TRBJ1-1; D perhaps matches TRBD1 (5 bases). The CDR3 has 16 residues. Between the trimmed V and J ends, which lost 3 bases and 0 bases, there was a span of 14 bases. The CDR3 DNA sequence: TGTGCCAGCAGTTTCGACAGCGTCCCGTTGAACACTGAAGCTTTCTTT. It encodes CASSFDSVPLNTEAFF.

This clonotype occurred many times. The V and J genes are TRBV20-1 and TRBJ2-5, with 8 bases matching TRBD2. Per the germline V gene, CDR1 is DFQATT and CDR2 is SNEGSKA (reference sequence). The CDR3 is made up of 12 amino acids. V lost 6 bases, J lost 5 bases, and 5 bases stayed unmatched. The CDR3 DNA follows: TGCAGTGCGTGGCCGGGGGGGGAGACCCAGTACTTC. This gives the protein CSAWPGGETQYF.

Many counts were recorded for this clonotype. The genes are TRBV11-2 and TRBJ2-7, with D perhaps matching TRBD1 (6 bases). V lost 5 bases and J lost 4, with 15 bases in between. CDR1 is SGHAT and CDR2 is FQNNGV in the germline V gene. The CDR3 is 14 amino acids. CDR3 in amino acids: CASSQNPDSYEQYF. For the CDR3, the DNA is TGTGCCAGCAGCCAGAACCCGGACAGTTACGAGCAGTACTTC.

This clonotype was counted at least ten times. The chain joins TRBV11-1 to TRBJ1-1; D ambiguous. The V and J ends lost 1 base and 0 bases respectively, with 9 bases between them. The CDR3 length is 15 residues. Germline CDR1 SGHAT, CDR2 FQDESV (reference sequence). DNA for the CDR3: TGTGCCAGCAGCTTAGACGTGAGGCTGAACACTGAAGCTTTCTTT. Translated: CASSLDVRLNTEAFF.

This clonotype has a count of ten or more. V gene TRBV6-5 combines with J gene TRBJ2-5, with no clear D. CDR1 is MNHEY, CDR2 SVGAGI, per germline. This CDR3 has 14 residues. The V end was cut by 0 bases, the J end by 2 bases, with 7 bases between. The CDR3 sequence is CASSYSSPQETQYF. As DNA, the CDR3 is TGTGCCAGCAGTTACTCAAGTCCTCAAGAGACCCAGTACTTC.

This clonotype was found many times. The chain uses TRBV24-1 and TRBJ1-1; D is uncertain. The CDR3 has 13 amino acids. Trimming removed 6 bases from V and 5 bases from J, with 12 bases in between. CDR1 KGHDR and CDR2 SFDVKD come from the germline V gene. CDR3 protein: CATSLGLGTEAFF. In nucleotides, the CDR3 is TGTGCCACCAGTCTCGGTTTGGGGACTGAAGCTTTCTTT.

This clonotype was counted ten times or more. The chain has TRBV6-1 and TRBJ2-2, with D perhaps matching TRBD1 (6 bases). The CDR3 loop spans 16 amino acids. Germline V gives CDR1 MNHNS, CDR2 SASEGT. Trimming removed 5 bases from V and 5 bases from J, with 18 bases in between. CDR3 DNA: TGTGCCAGCAGTCCGCCCAGGGGAGAGAAGACCGGGGAGCTGTTTTTT. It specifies CASSPPRGEKTGELFF.

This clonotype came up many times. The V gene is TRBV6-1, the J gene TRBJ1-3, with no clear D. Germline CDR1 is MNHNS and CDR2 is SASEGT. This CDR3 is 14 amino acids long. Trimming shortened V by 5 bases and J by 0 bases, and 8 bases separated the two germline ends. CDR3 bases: TGTGCCAGCAGTCCACTAAGCTCTGGAAACACCATATATTTT. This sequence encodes CASSPLSSGNTIYF.

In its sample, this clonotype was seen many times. CDR3: CASSFTAGNQPQHF. CDR3 sequence (DNA): TGTGCCAGCAGTTTCACGGCAGGGAATCAGCCCCAGCATTTT. This sequence joins TRBV12-3 or TRBV12-4 and TRBJ1-5, with a weak D call TRBD1 (5 bases). CDR3 size: 14 residues. The germline V and J ends were trimmed by 3 bases and 4 bases, with 10 bases remaining between them.

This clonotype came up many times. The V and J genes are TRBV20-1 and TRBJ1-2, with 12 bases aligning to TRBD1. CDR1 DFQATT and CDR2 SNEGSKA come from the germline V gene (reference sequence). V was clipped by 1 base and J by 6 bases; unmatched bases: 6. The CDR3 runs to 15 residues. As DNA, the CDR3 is TGCAGTGCTAGAGGTTCCGGGACAGGGGGCAATGGCTACACCTTC. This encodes CSARGSGTGGNGYTF.

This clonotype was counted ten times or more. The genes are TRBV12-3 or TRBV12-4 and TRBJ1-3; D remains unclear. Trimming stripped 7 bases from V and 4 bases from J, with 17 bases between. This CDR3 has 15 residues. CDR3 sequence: CASIPGRARGNTIYF. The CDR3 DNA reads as TGTGCCAGCATCCCTGGGAGGGCGCGCGGAAACACCATATATTTT.

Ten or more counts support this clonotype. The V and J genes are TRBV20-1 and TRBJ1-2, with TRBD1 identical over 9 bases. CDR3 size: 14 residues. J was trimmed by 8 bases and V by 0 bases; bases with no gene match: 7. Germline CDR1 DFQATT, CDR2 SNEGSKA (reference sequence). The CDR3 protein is CSARDDRTGVGYTF. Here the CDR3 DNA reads TGCAGTGCTAGAGATGACCGGACAGGGGTCGGCTACACCTTC.

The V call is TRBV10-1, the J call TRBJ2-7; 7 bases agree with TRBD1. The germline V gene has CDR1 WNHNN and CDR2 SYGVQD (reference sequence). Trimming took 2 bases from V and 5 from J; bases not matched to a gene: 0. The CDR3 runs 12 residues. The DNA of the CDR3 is TGCGCCAGCAGTGAGGACAGGGACGAGCAGTACTTC. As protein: CASSEDRDEQYF.

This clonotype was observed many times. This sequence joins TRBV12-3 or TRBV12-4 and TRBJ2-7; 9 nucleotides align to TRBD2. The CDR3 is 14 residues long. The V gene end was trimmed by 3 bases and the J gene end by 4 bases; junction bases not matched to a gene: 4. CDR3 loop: CASSFGLALYEQYF. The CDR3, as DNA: TGTGCCAGCAGTTTCGGACTAGCGTTATACGAGCAGTACTTC.

CDR3 loop: CASNRGGVNEQYF. CDR3 nucleotides: TGTGCCAGCAACCGGGGGGGGGTTAACGAGCAGTACTTC. The chain links TRBV6-1 to TRBJ2-7; 8 nucleotides match TRBD2. The CDR3 extends over 13 amino acids. The V gene end was trimmed by 7 bases and the J gene end by 5 bases; junction bases not matched to a gene: 7. Germline V CDR1 and CDR2: MNHNS, SASEGT.

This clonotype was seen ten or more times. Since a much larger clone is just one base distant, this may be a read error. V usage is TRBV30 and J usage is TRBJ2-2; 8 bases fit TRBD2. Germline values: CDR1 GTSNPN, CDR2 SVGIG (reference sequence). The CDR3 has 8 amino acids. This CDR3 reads CASGGLFF. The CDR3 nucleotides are TGTGCCAGCGGGGGGCTGTTTTTT.

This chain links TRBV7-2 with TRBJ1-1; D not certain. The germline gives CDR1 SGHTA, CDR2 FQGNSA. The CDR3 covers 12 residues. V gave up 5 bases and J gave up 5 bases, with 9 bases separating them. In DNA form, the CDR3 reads TGTGCCAGCAGCAGACATTTAACTGAAGCTTTCTTT. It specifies CASSRHLTEAFF.

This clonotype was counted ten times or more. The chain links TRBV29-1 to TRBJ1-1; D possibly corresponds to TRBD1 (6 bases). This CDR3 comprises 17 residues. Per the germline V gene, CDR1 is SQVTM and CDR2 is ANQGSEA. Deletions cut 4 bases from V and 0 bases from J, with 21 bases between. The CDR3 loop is CSVALGQGDRVNTEAFF. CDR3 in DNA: TGCAGCGTTGCTTTGGGACAAGGGGATCGTGTGAACACTGAAGCTTTCTTT.

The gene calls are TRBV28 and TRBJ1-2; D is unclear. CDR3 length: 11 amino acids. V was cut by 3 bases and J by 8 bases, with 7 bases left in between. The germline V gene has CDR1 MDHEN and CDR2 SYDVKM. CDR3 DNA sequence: TGTGCCAGCAGTTTTTCTCGGGGCTACACCTTC. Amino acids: CASSFSRGYTF.